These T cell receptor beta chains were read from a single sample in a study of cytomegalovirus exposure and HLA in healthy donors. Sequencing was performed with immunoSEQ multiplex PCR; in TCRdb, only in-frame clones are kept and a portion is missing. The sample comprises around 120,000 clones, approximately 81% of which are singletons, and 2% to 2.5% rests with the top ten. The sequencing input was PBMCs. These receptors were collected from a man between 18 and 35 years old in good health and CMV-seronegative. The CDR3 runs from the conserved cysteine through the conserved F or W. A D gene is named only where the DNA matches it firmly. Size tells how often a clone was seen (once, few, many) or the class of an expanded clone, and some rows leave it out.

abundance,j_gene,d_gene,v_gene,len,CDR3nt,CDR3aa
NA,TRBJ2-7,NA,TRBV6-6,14,TGTGCCAGCAGTGCTCAGGGCAGCTCCTACGAGCAGTACTTC,CASSAQGSSYEQYF
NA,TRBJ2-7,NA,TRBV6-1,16,TGTGCCAGCAGTGAATACTGGGAGATCCCTTCCTACGAGCAGTACTTC,CASSEYWEIPSYEQYF
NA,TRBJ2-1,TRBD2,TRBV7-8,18,TGTGCCAGCAGCCCGGGACTAGCGGGGCCTCGGTCCTACAATGAGCAGTTCTTC,CASSPGLAGPRSYNEQFF
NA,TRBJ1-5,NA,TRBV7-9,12,TGTGCCAGCAGCACAGGGAGTCAGCCCCAGCATTTT,CASSTGSQPQHF
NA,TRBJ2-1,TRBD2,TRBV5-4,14,TGTGCCAGCAGCTTGCGCTCTAGCGGCAATGAGCAGTTCTTC,CASSLRSSGNEQFF
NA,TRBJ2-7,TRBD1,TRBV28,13,TGTGCCAGCGCCACAGGGGGGACCTACGAGCAGTACTTC,CASATGGTYEQYF
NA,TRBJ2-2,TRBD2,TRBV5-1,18,TGCGCCAGCAGCTCCCGCGGGACTAGCGGAACGAACACCGGGGAGCTGTTTTTT,CASSSRGTSGTNTGELFF
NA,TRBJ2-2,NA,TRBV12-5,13,TGTGCTAGTGCATCATCGAACACCGGGGAGCTGTTTTTT,CASASSNTGELFF
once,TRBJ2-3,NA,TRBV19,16,TGTGCCAGTAGTCCCCAGGTGGGAGCTTGGACAGATACGCAGTATTTT,CASSPQVGAWTDTQYF
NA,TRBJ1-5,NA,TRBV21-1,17,TGTGCCAGCAGCAATGGCGACGGCAGGGATGCCAATCAGCCCCAGCATTTT,CASSNGDGRDANQPQHF
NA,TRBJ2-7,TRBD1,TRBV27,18,TGTGCCAGCAAACCCCATTGGTCGTCAGGGGGCGACGCGTACGAGCAGTACTTC,CASKPHWSSGGDAYEQYF
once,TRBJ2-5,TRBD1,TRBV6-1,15,TGTGCCAGCAGCCACACGGGACAGGGTAGCGAGACCCAGTACTTC,CASSHTGQGSETQYF
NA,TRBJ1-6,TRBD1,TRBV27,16,TGTGCCAGCAGTTTATACGCAGGGGGGATTAATTCACCCCTCCACTTT,CASSLYAGGINSPLHF
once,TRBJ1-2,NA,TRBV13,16,TGTGCCAGCAGGACAAACAAAGACAAACGCAACCATGGCTACACCTTC,CASRTNKDKRNHGYTF
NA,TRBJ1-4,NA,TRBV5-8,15,TGTGCCAGCAGCTTGGGCTTCAGGGGAAACGAAAAACTGTTTTTT,CASSLGFRGNEKLFF
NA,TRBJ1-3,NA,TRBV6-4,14,TGTGCCAGCAGTGACGAGGAGCCCGGAAACACCATATATTTT,CASSDEEPGNTIYF
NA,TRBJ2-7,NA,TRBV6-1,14,TGTGCCAGCAGTGGTAGGGGCGGGACCTACGAGCAGTACTTC,CASSGRGGTYEQYF
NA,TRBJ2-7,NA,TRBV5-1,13,TGCGCCAGCAGCCCAACGGAGGCCTACGAGCAGTACTTC,CASSPTEAYEQYF
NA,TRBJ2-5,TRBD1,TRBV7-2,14,TGTGCCAGCAGCTCAGACAGGGGAGGAAAGACCCAGTACTTC,CASSSDRGGKTQYF
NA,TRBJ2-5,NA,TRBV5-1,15,TGCGCCAGCAGCTTGGTTCCAGGTGGCCAAGAGACCCAGTACTTC,CASSLVPGGQETQYF
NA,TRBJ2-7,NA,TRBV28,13,TGTGCCAGCAGGCCGCCGGGTAGCTACGAGCAGTACTTC,CASRPPGSYEQYF
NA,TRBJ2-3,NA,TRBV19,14,TGTGCCAGTAGTGAACTAGTAGTCACAGATACGCAGTATTTT,CASSELVVTDTQYF
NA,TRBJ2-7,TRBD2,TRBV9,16,TGTGCCAGCAGCGTAGCTAGCGGGAGCCTTACGTACGAGCAGTACTTC,CASSVASGSLTYEQYF
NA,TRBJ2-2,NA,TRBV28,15,TGTGCCAGCAGTTTACTAGCGCCGAACACCGGGGAGCTGTTTTTT,CASSLLAPNTGELFF
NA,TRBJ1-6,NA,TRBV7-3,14,TGTGCCAGCAGCTTAGGGTCTAGGAGTTCACCCCTCCACTTT,CASSLGSRSSPLHF
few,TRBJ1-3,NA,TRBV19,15,TGTGCCAGTAGGGACAGCGACAACTCTGGAAACACCATATATTTT,CASRDSDNSGNTIYF
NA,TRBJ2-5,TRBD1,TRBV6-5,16,TGTGCCAGCAGTTACGCGACGGGACAGGGACAAGAGACCCAGTACTTC,CASSYATGQGQETQYF
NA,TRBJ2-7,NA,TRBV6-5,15,TGTGCCAGCAGTTACTCGGGCAGTCGCCCTTACGAGCAGTACTTC,CASSYSGSRPYEQYF
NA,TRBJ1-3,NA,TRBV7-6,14,TGTGCCAGCAGCTCGGGCAGGGCTGGAAACACCATATATTTT,CASSSGRAGNTIYF
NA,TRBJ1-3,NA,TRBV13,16,TGTGCCAGCAGCGATTCGGGACACCTCTCTGGAAACACCATATATTTT,CASSDSGHLSGNTIYF
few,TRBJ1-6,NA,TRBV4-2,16,TGTGCCAGCAGCCAAGAGGTCACGGGGGTTAATTCACCCCTCCACTTT,CASSQEVTGVNSPLHF
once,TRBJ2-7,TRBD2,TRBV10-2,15,TGCGCCAGCAGGGTGGGACTAGCGGGATACTACGAGCAGTACTTC,CASRVGLAGYYEQYF
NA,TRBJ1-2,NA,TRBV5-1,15,TGCGCCAGCAGCTTGGCCACGGACGGACAAGCTGGCTACACCTTC,CASSLATDGQAGYTF
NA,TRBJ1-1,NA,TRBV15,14,TGTGCCACCAGCAGAGTCTCAAACCAGGGTTCTGCTTTCTTT,CATSRVSNQGSAFF
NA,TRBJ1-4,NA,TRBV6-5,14,TGTGCCAGCACCCTCGACCGGGATAGCGAAAAACTGTTTTTT,CASTLDRDSEKLFF
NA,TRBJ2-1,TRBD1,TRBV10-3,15,TGTGCCATCAGTGAGTTCGGGACAGAATACAATGAGCAGTTCTTC,CAISEFGTEYNEQFF
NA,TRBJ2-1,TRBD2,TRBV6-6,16,TGTGCCAGCAGTTACCAGACTAGCGGACCTTACAATGAGCAGTTCTTC,CASSYQTSGPYNEQFF
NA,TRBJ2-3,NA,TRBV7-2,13,TGTGCCAGCAGCCGAGGTAGAACAGATACGCAGTATTTT,CASSRGRTDTQYF
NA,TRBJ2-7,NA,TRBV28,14,TGTGCCAGCAGTTTCCCCCTTAGCTCCTACGAGCAGTACTTC,CASSFPLSSYEQYF
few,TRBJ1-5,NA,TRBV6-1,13,TGTGCCAGCAGTGAATCACTCAATCAGCCCCAGCATTTT,CASSESLNQPQHF